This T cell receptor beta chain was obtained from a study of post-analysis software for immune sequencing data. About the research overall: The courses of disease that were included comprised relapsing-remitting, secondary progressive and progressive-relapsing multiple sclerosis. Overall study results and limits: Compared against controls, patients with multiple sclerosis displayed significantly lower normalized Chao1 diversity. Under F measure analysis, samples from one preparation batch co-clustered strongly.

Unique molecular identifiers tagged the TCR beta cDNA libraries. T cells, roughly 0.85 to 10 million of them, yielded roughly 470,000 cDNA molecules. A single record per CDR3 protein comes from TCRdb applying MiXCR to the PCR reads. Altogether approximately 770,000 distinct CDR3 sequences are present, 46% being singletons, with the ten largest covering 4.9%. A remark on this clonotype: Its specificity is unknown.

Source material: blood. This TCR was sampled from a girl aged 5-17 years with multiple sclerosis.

The CDR3: CASSRGQGASSTDTQYF. CDR3 bases: TGTGCCAGCAGTCGTGGACAGGGGGCGAGCAGCACAGATACGCAGTATTTT. V is TRBV28 and J is TRBJ2-3; the match to TRBD1 covers 11 bases. Germline values: CDR1 MDHEN, CDR2 SYDVKM. The CDR3 extends over 17 amino acids. The trim removed 5 bases at V and 0 bases at J, leaving 7 bases unmatched. The entire variable domain, with the rest obtained from reference TRBV28 and TRBJ2-3, is as follows: DVKVTQSSRYLVKRTGEKVFLECVQDMDHENMFWYRQDPGLGLRLIYFSYDVKMKEKGDIPEGYSVSREKKERFSLILESASTNQTSMYLCASSRGQGASSTDTQYFGPGTRLTVL.